These 15 T cell receptor beta chains were sequenced from one sample in a study of T cell responses to AZD1222 COVID-19 vaccine. Produced via immunoSEQ multiplex PCR; TCRdb's table is partial and in-frame only. This sample has 90,000 to 120,000 clones, with about 86% found just once. The sequenced sample was peripheral blood, obtained on day 0 of AZD1222 vaccination. The receptor set was obtained from an adult in good health.

CDR3 DNA sequence: TGTGCCAGCAGCGCTCAGGTCGAGGGGGAGCAGTTCTTC. It codes for CASSAQVEGEQFF. The V gene is TRBV14, the J gene TRBJ2-1, with D possibly called TRBD1 or TRBD2 (5 bases each). Germline lookup yields CDR1 SGHDN and CDR2 FVKESK. The CDR3 is 13 residues long. V shed 5 bases and J shed 10 bases, with 15 bases lying between them.

This chain joins TRBV9 and TRBJ1-3; D gene uncertain. With 0 bases removed from V and 0 bases from J, the gap between germline ends came to 13 bases. This CDR3 region has 17 residues. In germline, CDR1 is SGDLS, CDR2 YYNGEE. Here the CDR3 reads CASSVGGSRDSGNTIYF. The CDR3 bases are TGTGCCAGCAGCGTAGGAGGTAGTAGGGACTCTGGAAACACCATATATTTT.

On this clone itself: The same CDR3 also results from other DNA sequences found in this sample. This chain uses TRBV19 with TRBJ1-1; D uncertain. The V end lost 6 bases, the J end lost 0 bases, and 11 bases lay between the germline ends. This CDR3 has 14 residues. The germline gives CDR1 LNHDA, CDR2 SQIVND (reference sequence). CDR3 region: CASSRTDMNTEAFF. The CDR3 DNA sequence: TGTGCCAGTAGCAGGACGGATATGAACACTGAAGCTTTCTTT.

This sequence joins TRBV4-2 and TRBJ1-1, with a weak D call TRBD1 (5 bases). The CDR3 extends over 13 amino acids. V lost 0 bases and J lost 8, with 10 bases in between. Germline lookup yields CDR1 LGHNA and CDR2 YNFKEQ. CDR3 nucleotides: TGTGCCAGCAGCCAAGATGCCCGGGGGGAAGCTTTCTTT. It translates to CASSQDARGEAFF.

V and J are TRBV10-3 and TRBJ2-5; D is perhaps TRBD2 (6 bases). This CDR3 has 14 amino acids. Germline V gene data show CDR1 as ENHRY and CDR2 as SYGVKD. V was shortened by 6 bases and J by 5 bases, with 16 bases between the two germline ends. The CDR3: CAIRGDSTRETQYF. The CDR3 DNA follows: TGTGCCATCAGAGGGGACTCGACCAGGGAGACCCAGTACTTC.

The CDR3 loop is CASSYSTDLGYTF. CDR3 nucleotides: TGTGCCAGCAGTTACTCGACGGACCTCGGCTACACCTTC. This sequence joins TRBV6-5 and TRBJ1-2; no clear D. V lost 0 bases, J lost 8 bases, and 10 bases lay in between. The CDR3 totals 13 residues. The germline V gene has CDR1 MNHEY and CDR2 SVGAGI.

This chain connects TRBV6-5 to TRBJ2-7; 10 nucleotides align to TRBD1. CDR3 length: 13 residues. V lost 11 bases and J lost 2; bases outside the gene matches: 6. CDR1 is MNHEY, CDR2 SVGAGI, per germline. CDR3 protein: CAGGTGEAYEQYF. The CDR3 bases are TGTGCCGGGGGGACAGGGGAAGCCTACGAGCAGTACTTC.

The rearrangement uses TRBV27 and TRBJ2-5; D not certain. Looked up from germline, CDR1 is MNHEY and CDR2 is SMNVEV (reference sequence). This CDR3 comprises 11 residues. V shed 5 bases and J shed 5 bases, with 6 bases lying between them. The CDR3 sequence: CASSERETQYF. The CDR3 bases are TGTGCCAGCAGTGAGCGCGAGACCCAGTACTTC.

This chain uses TRBV18 with TRBJ1-5; a possible D gene is TRBD1 (6 bases). The CDR3 has 14 amino acids. V lost 2 bases and J 5 bases, leaving 10 bases between the germline ends. CDR1 KGHSH and CDR2 LQKENI come from the germline V gene. In DNA, the CDR3 is TGTGCCAGCTCACCAGCAGGGGTCGATCAGCCCCAGCATTTT. It codes for CASSPAGVDQPQHF.

The chain employs TRBV6-2 or TRBV6-3 and TRBJ2-7; no clear D gene. This CDR3 comprises 17 residues. Per the germline V gene, CDR1 is MNHEY and CDR2 is SVGEGT. V was trimmed by 0 bases and J by 5 bases, leaving 20 bases between them. The CDR3 protein is CASSYSTSVHSRDEQYF. The CDR3 DNA is TGTGCCAGCAGTTACTCGACGTCAGTTCACAGTCGGGACGAGCAGTACTTC.

The rearrangement links TRBV10-1 to TRBJ1-5; 7 nucleotides agree with TRBD1. The length of the CDR3 is 13 residues. V lost 4 bases and J lost 7; bases outside the gene matches: 4. The V gene's germline CDR1 is WNHNN and CDR2 SYGVQD (reference sequence). The CDR3: CASSAGGNQPQHF. The CDR3 DNA sequence: TGCGCCAGCAGTGCAGGGGGAAACCAGCCCCAGCATTTT.

The V and J genes are TRBV28 and TRBJ2-7, with a possible D match to TRBD1 (6 bases). The CDR3 runs 13 residues. The V end lost 4 bases, the J end lost 3 bases, and 10 bases lay between the germline ends. Germline V gives CDR1 MDHEN, CDR2 SYDVKM. The CDR3 nucleotides read TGTGCCAGCAGTTCGGGGACACTCTACGAGCAGTACTTC. This sequence encodes CASSSGTLYEQYF.

The rearrangement uses TRBV5-6 and TRBJ1-5; a weak D match, TRBD1 (5 bases). The CDR3 spans 15 residues. V lost 4 bases to trimming and J lost 0 bases, with 11 bases between them. Germline loops: CDR1 SGHDT, CDR2 YYEEEE. CDR3 residues: CASSGSDSSNQPQHF. Written as DNA, the CDR3 is TGTGCCAGCAGCGGAAGCGACAGTAGCAATCAGCCCCAGCATTTT.

This chain connects TRBV2 to TRBJ1-2, with a possible D match to TRBD1 (5 bases). This CDR3 contains 14 residues. CDR1 is SNHLY and CDR2 is FYNNEI in the germline V gene. Between the trimmed V and J ends, which lost 1 base and 7 bases, there was a span of 13 bases. CDR3 region: CASSEEGVYSGYTF. The CDR3 DNA reads as TGTGCCAGCAGTGAAGAAGGGGTCTATTCTGGCTACACCTTC.

This clone came up once. The chain carries TRBV29-1 and TRBJ2-7, with D perhaps matching TRBD2 (5 bases). V was shortened by 4 bases and J by 3 bases, with 7 bases between the two germline ends. The CDR3 is 11 residues long. Germline V gene lookup returns CDR1 SQVTM and CDR2 ANQGSEA. CDR3 loop: CSVGDYYEQYF. In DNA form, the CDR3 reads TGCAGCGTTGGTGACTACTACGAGCAGTACTTC.